The rows below give T cell receptor beta chains drawn from one sample of a study of blood T cell repertoires in COVID-19. Assay: immunoSEQ multiplex PCR; the TCRdb copy retains only in-frame clones and omits some. The profile shows hundreds of thousands of clones, around nine tenths of them singletons. Sample: PBMCs or T cells enriched from blood (not recorded which). The receptors originated from a woman aged 50 to 60 who had recovered from COVID-19. The CDR3 runs from the conserved cysteine through the conserved F or W. The order of the fields is J gene, V gene, clone size, D gene, CDR3 protein, CDR3 DNA. The D gene is left open where the match is weak. Part of the rows lack a size; the others show once, few, many or a class for expanded clones.

J: TRBJ1-4
V: TRBV5-1
size: .
D: TRBD1
CDR3: CASRTGGGATNEKLFF
DNA: TGCGCCAGCCGGACAGGAGGGGGTGCAACTAATGAAAAACTGTTTTTT

J: TRBJ1-1
V: TRBV10-3
size: .
D: .
CDR3: CASMGEGLTEAFF
DNA: TGTGCGTCCATGGGGGAGGGCTTGACTGAAGCTTTCTTT

J: TRBJ1-4
V: TRBV28
size: .
D: .
CDR3: CASGTSYEKLFF
DNA: TGTGCCAGCGGGACATCCTATGAAAAACTGTTTTTT

J: TRBJ2-3
V: TRBV9
size: .
D: TRBD2
CDR3: CASRPAGSVDTQYF
DNA: TGTGCCAGCCGTCCAGCGGGGTCGGTAGATACGCAGTATTTT

J: TRBJ2-7
V: TRBV7-6
size: .
D: .
CDR3: CASSPSLGSTEEQYF
DNA: TGTGCCAGCAGCCCCTCCCTTGGGTCTACGGAGGAGCAGTACTTC

J: TRBJ1-4
V: TRBV7-9
size: .
D: .
CDR3: CASSPGLATNEKLFF
DNA: TGTGCCAGCAGCCCCGGACTCGCAACTAATGAAAAACTGTTTTTT

J: TRBJ1-2
V: TRBV30
size: .
D: TRBD1
CDR3: CAWSLGTDANYGYTF
DNA: TGTGCCTGGAGTTTGGGGACAGACGCTAACTATGGCTACACCTTC

J: TRBJ1-1
V: TRBV28
size: .
D: .
CDR3: CASKVGGTNTEAFF
DNA: TGTGCCAGCAAGGTGGGGGGGACTAACACTGAAGCTTTCTTT

J: TRBJ1-2
V: TRBV2
size: .
D: .
CDR3: CASSRGRDAKYGYTF
DNA: TGTGCCAGCAGTCGAGGGCGGGACGCTAAGTATGGCTACACCTTC

J: TRBJ1-3
V: TRBV5-1
size: once
D: .
CDR3: CASSLGLGRIGNTIYF
DNA: TGCGCCAGCAGCTTGGGTTTAGGGAGAATAGGAAACACCATATATTTT

J: TRBJ1-5
V: TRBV28
size: .
D: .
CDR3: CASSFLGQEYSNQPQHF
DNA: TGTGCCAGCAGTTTTCTCGGTCAGGAATATAGCAATCAGCCCCAGCATTTT

J: TRBJ1-5
V: TRBV6-5
size: .
D: .
CDR3: CASRAMSGNQPQHF
DNA: TGTGCCAGCAGAGCCATGTCGGGCAATCAGCCCCAGCATTTT

J: TRBJ1-3
V: TRBV3-1/TRBV3-2
size: .
D: .
CDR3: CASSQDTSSGNTIYF
DNA: TGTGCCAGCAGCCAAGACACGAGCTCTGGAAACACCATATATTTT

J: TRBJ1-5
V: TRBV6-5
size: .
D: TRBD1
CDR3: CASSTGAGWPQHF
DNA: TGTGCCAGCAGCACAGGGGCGGGTTGGCCCCAGCATTTT

J: TRBJ2-6
V: TRBV5-5
size: .
D: .
CDR3: CASSLGTQGGNVLTF
DNA: TGTGCCAGCAGCTTGGGAACCCAGGGGGGCAACGTCCTGACTTTC

J: TRBJ2-2
V: TRBV30
size: .
D: .
CDR3: CAWIRQGINTGELFF
DNA: TGTGCCTGGATACGGCAGGGGATAAACACCGGGGAGCTGTTTTTT